The 17 T cell receptor beta chains below were found in one sample sequenced in a study of T cell responses to AZD1222 COVID-19 vaccine (dated by TCRdb to the early 2020s). Library preparation employed the immunoSEQ multiplex PCR assay. In TCRdb, the immuneACCESS table is reduced to in-frame sequences with V and J assigned. These tables do not hold every clone; where another copy was compared, an unresolved V gene accounts for under half, and the others remain unexplained. Within this sample are about 53,000 clones, with about 81% of them counted one time only. The biggest ten clones account for roughly 30% of the sample. What this sample's time point label stands for: baseline before first vaccination. Sequenced material: peripheral blood, taken on day 0 of AZD1222 vaccination. These receptor sequences come from an adult in good health.

The chain recombines TRBV5-6 with TRBJ2-7, with 9 nucleotides matching TRBD1. Trimming cost V 3 bases and J 4 bases; bases outside gene matches: 5. The CDR3 has 14 amino acids. The germline V gene has CDR1 SGHDT and CDR2 YYEEEE. The CDR3 nucleotides read TGTGCCAGCAGCTGGGGACAGGGCACTTACGAGCAGTACTTC. Protein product: CASSWGQGTYEQYF.

CDR3 sequence (DNA): TGCGCCAGCAGTCAACCCGACAGGGGTGGGCGTCAGCCCCAGCATTTT. Translated: CASSQPDRGGRQPQHF. The gene calls are TRBV23-1 and TRBJ1-5; 8 bases line up with TRBD1. TRBV23-1 is placed among ORFs of uncertain function. This CDR3 is built from 16 residues. The V gene end was trimmed by 2 bases and the J gene end by 6 bases; junction bases not matched to a gene: 9.

V gene TRBV25-1 combines with J gene TRBJ1-6; D unclear. The CDR3 totals 14 residues. The germline CDR1 and CDR2 sequences are MGHDK and SYGVNS. The V end was cut by 3 bases, the J end by 14 bases, with 17 bases between. Here the CDR3 DNA reads TGTGCCAGCAGTGATCAGAGGACGTCCCTTGCCCTCCACTTT. This codes for CASSDQRTSLALHF.

The chain uses TRBV3-1 (or the pseudogene TRBV3-2) and TRBJ1-2; possible D gene TRBD1, 5 bases. V lost 3 bases and J lost 3, with 11 bases in between. CDR1 and CDR2 from the germline V gene are LGHDT and YNNKEL (reference sequence). This CDR3 spans 14 amino acids. CDR3 nucleotides: TGTGCCAGCAGCCAGGGGGGACGGGACTATGGCTACACCTTC. It specifies CASSQGGRDYGYTF.

The J gene is TRBJ2-3, the V gene TRBV6-6; D might be TRBD2 (6 bases). The CDR3 loop spans 14 amino acids. Trimming cost V 8 bases and J 0 bases, with 12 bases left between them. The germline V gene encodes CDR1 MNHNY and CDR2 SVGAGI (reference sequence). This CDR3 reads CASGEAGSTDTQYF. The CDR3 nucleotides read TGTGCCAGCGGTGAGGCGGGGAGCACAGATACGCAGTATTTT.

The chain carries TRBV30 and TRBJ1-1, with D maybe TRBD1 (6 bases). This CDR3 has 12 residues. V lost 4 bases, J lost 3 bases, and 9 bases lay in between. Germline lookup yields CDR1 GTSNPN and CDR2 SVGIG (reference sequence). CDR3 region: CAWNRVHTEAFF. CDR3 bases: TGTGCCTGGAACAGGGTTCACACTGAAGCTTTCTTT.

V is TRBV9 and J is TRBJ2-3, with D possibly matching TRBD1 (6 bases). CDR1 and CDR2 from the germline V gene are SGDLS and YYNGEE. The CDR3 sequence is 15 residues long. Trimming took 2 bases from V and 0 from J, leaving 10 bases between them. CDR3 bases: TGTGCCAGCAGCGTCATGACAGGCAGCACAGATACGCAGTATTTT. Its translation: CASSVMTGSTDTQYF.

The chain recombines TRBV19 with TRBJ1-2, with a possible D match to TRBD1 (5 bases). There are 13 residues in the CDR3. CDR1 and CDR2 from the germline V gene are LNHDA and SQIVND (reference sequence). Trimming shortened V by 8 bases and J by 4 bases, and 14 bases separated the two germline ends. The CDR3 loop is CASWQGWGYGYTF. The CDR3 nucleotides are TGTGCCAGTTGGCAGGGCTGGGGCTATGGCTACACCTTC.

The J gene is TRBJ1-1, the V gene TRBV7-2; D not resolved. CDR1 and CDR2 (germline): SGHTA, FQGNSA. The CDR3 has 15 residues. With 3 bases removed from V and 3 bases from J, the gap between germline ends came to 14 bases. CDR3 nucleotide sequence: TGTGCCAGCAGCTTTATAAAAAACGGGGACACTGAAGCTTTCTTT. Protein product: CASSFIKNGDTEAFF.

The V gene is TRBV29-1, the J gene TRBJ1-1, with D perhaps TRBD1 (5 bases). Per germline, CDR1 SQVTM and CDR2 ANQGSEA. This CDR3 is 13 amino acids long. Trimming took off 5 bases at V and 3 bases at J, with 13 bases between the two ends. DNA for the CDR3: TGCAGCGTTTCTACAGGACCGGACACTGAAGCTTTCTTT. Translating it yields CSVSTGPDTEAFF.

The chain has TRBV29-1 and TRBJ2-7; 10 bases map to TRBD1. Germline loops: CDR1 SQVTM, CDR2 ANQGSEA. CDR3 length: 15 amino acids. With 0 bases clipped from V and 7 bases from J, the junction kept 9 bases outside the gene matches. The CDR3 reads CSVEEGDRGRWEQYF. In nucleotides, the CDR3 is TGCAGCGTTGAAGAAGGGGACAGGGGACGTTGGGAGCAGTACTTC.

Note on this clone: This same CDR3 is encoded by further DNA sequences in the sample. The V call is TRBV7-3, the J call TRBJ2-3; D remains ambiguous. CDR1 SGHTA and CDR2 FQGTGA come from the germline V gene. Trimming left V 0 bases short and J 5 bases short, with 3 bases between. The CDR3 has 12 amino acids. In DNA form, the CDR3 reads TGTGCCAGCAGCTTAACCGGAGATACGCAGTATTTT. This gives the protein CASSLTGDTQYF.

The rearrangement uses TRBV28 and TRBJ1-2; D gene uncertain. V was trimmed by 6 bases and J by 8 bases, leaving 13 bases between them. Germline CDR1 and CDR2: MDHEN and SYDVKM. The CDR3 is made up of 12 amino acids. The CDR3 loop reads CASSSLREGYTF. In DNA form, the CDR3 reads TGTGCCAGCAGCTCTCTGAGGGAAGGCTACACCTTC.

The chain combines TRBV19 with TRBJ2-1; the D gene is possibly TRBD1 (5 bases). The germline V gene encodes CDR1 LNHDA and CDR2 SQIVND (reference sequence). V was clipped by 1 base and J by 6 bases, with 7 bases between them. The CDR3 extends over 13 amino acids. CDR3 sequence (DNA): TGTGCCAGTAGTATAGTTGGGGCCAATGAGCAGTTCTTC. Its protein is CASSIVGANEQFF.

The chain couples TRBV7-2 to TRBJ2-1; 8 bases are a match to TRBD2. The germline V gene encodes CDR1 SGHTA and CDR2 FQGNSA. The CDR3 totals 14 residues. V lost 3 bases to trimming and J lost 6 bases; unmatched junction nucleotides: 4. This chain's CDR3 is CASSFQRESNEQFF. CDR3 DNA sequence: TGTGCCAGCAGCTTCCAGCGGGAGTCCAATGAGCAGTTCTTC.

This rearrangement joins TRBV27 to TRBJ2-7; D is ambiguous. The germline V gene encodes CDR1 MNHEY and CDR2 SMNVEV (reference sequence). The V end lost 4 bases, the J end lost 3 bases, and 10 bases lay between the germline ends. The CDR3 has 13 residues. Written as DNA, the CDR3 is TGTGCCAGCAGTTCCCCCCCCGGCTACGAGCAGTACTTC. This translates into CASSSPPGYEQYF.

The genes are TRBV18 and TRBJ2-3; D possibly corresponds to TRBD2 (5 bases). Germline CDR1 is KGHSH and CDR2 is LQKENI. V dropped 0 bases and J dropped 2 bases, with 6 bases sitting between them. The CDR3 has 14 residues. The CDR3 loop reads CASSPPGVTDTQYF. In DNA, the CDR3 is TGTGCCAGCTCACCACCGGGAGTCACAGATACGCAGTATTTT.